This passage covers 27 T cell receptor beta chains from one sample sequenced in a study of yellow fever vaccine responses in identical twins. TCRdb recomputed calls from the RT-PCR reads with MiXCR, one row per CDR3 protein. The data contain 3,000 to 4,000 distinct CDR3 sequences, approximately 84% of them singletons. Here the sequenced sample was T cells from blood (PBMCs), unsorted or a sorted subset (not recorded which), taken before or after yellow fever vaccination (not recorded which). The origin of the receptors is a woman younger than 30 who received the yellow fever vaccine.

The chain links TRBV5-1 to TRBJ2-1; possibly TRBD1 for D (6 bases). Trimming removed 7 bases from V and 2 bases from J, with 10 bases in between. The CDR3 length is 13 residues. CDR1 and CDR2 from the germline V gene are SGHRS and YFSETQ. The CDR3 bases are TGCGCCAGCGAGGACAGCACCTACAATGAGCAGTTCTTC. This gives the protein CASEDSTYNEQFF.

V usage is TRBV7-6 and J usage is TRBJ2-3; unclear D gene. The CDR3 totals 12 residues. Trimming stripped 2 bases from V and 6 bases from J, with 6 bases between. The germline V gene has CDR1 SGHVS and CDR2 FNYEAQ. The DNA for the CDR3 is TGTGCCAGCAGCTTACCCTGGGATACGCAGTATTTT. This translates into CASSLPWDTQYF.

The chain combines TRBV5-4 with TRBJ1-2; tentative D call: TRBD1 (5 bases). The CDR3 has 14 amino acids. Germline CDR1 reads SGHNT; CDR2 reads YYREEE (reference sequence). Trimming stripped 0 bases from V and 6 bases from J, with 12 bases between. For the CDR3, the DNA is TGTGCCAGCAGCTTGGGAGGCCAGGGCAATGGCTACACCTTC. Residues: CASSLGGQGNGYTF. Filled out from reference TRBV5-4 and TRBJ1-2, the complete variable domain reads ETGVTQSPTHLIKTRGQQVTLRCSSQSGHNTVSWYQQALGQGPQFIFQYYREEENGRGNFPPRFSGLQFPNYSSELNVNALELDDSALYLCASSLGGQGNGYTFGSGTRLTVV.

V and J are TRBV9 and TRBJ1-1; tentatively, D is TRBD1 (5 bases). V lost 3 bases and J 1 base, leaving 7 bases between the germline ends. Germline V gene lookup returns CDR1 SGDLS and CDR2 YYNGEE. CDR3 size: 13 residues. CDR3 sequence: CASSDGGNTEAFF. CDR3 nucleotide sequence: TGTGCCAGCAGCGATGGGGGGAACACTGAAGCTTTCTTT. The whole variable domain, remainder taken from reference TRBV9 and TRBJ1-1, is DSGVTQTPKHLITATGQRVTLRCSPRSGDLSVYWYQQSLDQGLQFLIQYYNGEERAKGNILERFSAQQFPDLHSELNLSSLELGDSALYFCASSDGGNTEAFFGQGTRLTVV.

This chain joins TRBV11-2 and TRBJ2-7, with 9 bases lining up with TRBD1. Germline loops: CDR1 SGHAT, CDR2 FQNNGV. This CDR3 spans 16 amino acids. The trim removed 5 bases at V and 3 bases at J, leaving 11 bases unmatched. CDR3 coding DNA: TGTGCCAGCAGCCGGGTGGGACAGGGAAACCTCTACGAGCAGTACTTC. Protein product: CASSRVGQGNLYEQYF. The whole variable domain, remainder taken from reference TRBV11-2 and TRBJ2-7, is EAGVAQSPRYKIIEKRQSVAFWCNPISGHATLYWYQQILGQGPKLLIQFQNNGVVDDSQLPKDRFSAERLKGVDSTLKIQPAKLEDSAVYLCASSRVGQGNLYEQYFGPGTRLTVT.

This clonotype was detected only once. The chain couples TRBV6-2 or TRBV6-3 to TRBJ2-7, with D perhaps TRBD1 (6 bases). V lost 6 bases and J 5 bases, leaving 17 bases between the germline ends. CDR3 length: 14 amino acids. Germline V lookup: CDR1 MNHEY, CDR2 SVGEGT. In nucleotides, the CDR3 is TGTGCCAGCAGCCGAGGACAGTTCTTCAACGAGCAGTACTTC. Protein sequence: CASSRGQFFNEQYF.

The J gene is TRBJ2-7, the V gene TRBV6-2 or TRBV6-3; 8 positions match TRBD1. Germline CDR1 and CDR2: MNHEY and SVGEGT. The V segment lost 5 bases and the J segment 2 bases; nucleotides outside the gene matches: 8. This CDR3 spans 15 amino acids. DNA for the CDR3: TGTGCCAGCAGTCTATCGGGACAGGTGACCTACGAGCAGTACTTC. Its translation: CASSLSGQVTYEQYF.

The chain joins TRBV23-1 to TRBJ2-1; 7 bases are shared with TRBD1. TRBV23-1 is assigned to the ORF class and has an uncertain function. The CDR3 contains 16 residues. V shed 3 bases and J 3 bases; nucleotides not matched to a gene: 8. CDR3 nucleotide sequence: TGCGCCAGCAGTCATCTCCTAGGGGGCCACTACAATGAGCAGTTCTTC. Translation: CASSHLLGGHYNEQFF.

The gene calls are TRBV7-3 and TRBJ2-1; TRBD1 is a possible D gene (5 bases). This CDR3 has 13 amino acids. The V and J ends lost 1 base and 4 bases respectively, with 5 bases between them. The germline gives CDR1 SGHTA, CDR2 FQGTGA. The DNA of the CDR3 is TGTGCCAGCAGCTTAAGACAGTACAATGAGCAGTTCTTC. It is translated as CASSLRQYNEQFF.

This clonotype was recorded only once. The V call is TRBV11-3, the J call TRBJ2-5; the match to TRBD2 covers 8 bases. CDR3 size: 17 residues. The germline CDR1 and CDR2 sequences are SGHNT and YENEEA. The trim removed 4 bases at V and 2 bases at J, leaving 12 bases unmatched. CDR3 in amino acids: CASSYPLGAGGQETQYF. CDR3 DNA: TGTGCCAGCAGCTATCCCCTCGGCGCGGGGGGACAAGAGACCCAGTACTTC.

The chain joins TRBV3-1 to TRBJ2-1; TRBD1 agrees at 12 bases. Germline values: CDR1 LGHDT, CDR2 YNNKEL (reference sequence). Germline trimming cut 4 bases from V and 5 bases from J; bases unmatched to any gene: 6. The CDR3 length is 16 residues. In nucleotides, the CDR3 is TGTGCCAGCAGCCTATCGGGACAGGGGGCCCACAATGAGCAGTTCTTC. Its protein is CASSLSGQGAHNEQFF.

The rearrangement links TRBV3-1 to TRBJ1-1; no clear D. Looked up from germline, CDR1 is LGHDT and CDR2 is YNNKEL (reference sequence). V gave up 2 bases and J gave up 0 bases, with 13 bases separating them. The CDR3 has 16 amino acids. DNA of the CDR3: TGTGCCAGCAGCCAATTGTTAAGGAGGATGAACACTGAAGCTTTCTTT. Translation gives CASSQLLRRMNTEAFF.

This clonotype has a single count. The chain recombines TRBV15 with TRBJ2-3; weak D call: TRBD1 (5 bases). CDR1 and CDR2 (germline): LNHNV, YYDKDF (reference sequence). Trimming stripped 3 bases from V and 7 bases from J, with 20 bases between. This CDR3 is 16 amino acids long. The CDR3 here is CATSREKTVTSNTQYF. CDR3 nucleotide sequence: TGTGCCACCAGCAGGGAGAAGACAGTCACTTCGAATACGCAGTATTTT.

The V and J genes are TRBV11-2 and TRBJ2-4, with 10 nucleotides matching TRBD2. The V gene end was trimmed by 3 bases and the J gene end by 3 bases; junction bases not matched to a gene: 2. CDR3 length: 15 residues. The germline gives CDR1 SGHAT, CDR2 FQNNGV. CDR3: CASSLSGRGKNIQYF. The CDR3 DNA reads TGTGCCAGCAGCTTGAGCGGGAGGGGCAAAAACATTCAGTACTTC.

V gene TRBV5-4 combines with J gene TRBJ2-5; 13 bases map to TRBD2. Looked up from germline, CDR1 is SGHNT and CDR2 is YYREEE (reference sequence). The V segment lost 4 bases and the J segment 1 base; nucleotides outside the gene matches: 4. The CDR3 runs to 16 residues. CDR3 region: CASSHGLAGVQETQYF. For the CDR3, the DNA is TGTGCCAGCAGCCACGGACTAGCGGGGGTCCAAGAGACCCAGTACTTC.

The chain employs TRBV4-3 and TRBJ2-7; 11 bases fit TRBD1. Trimming at V came to 2 bases and at J to 4 bases, leaving 4 bases not matched to a gene. This CDR3 contains 15 residues. Per germline, CDR1 LGHNA and CDR2 YSLEER. The CDR3 is CASSQSGTGGYEQYF. The CDR3 DNA sequence: TGCGCCAGCAGCCAATCCGGGACAGGGGGTTACGAGCAGTACTTC.

This chain connects TRBV29-1 to TRBJ2-7; the D gene is possibly TRBD2 (5 bases). V lost 4 bases, J lost 0 bases, and 13 bases lay in between. The germline CDR1 and CDR2 sequences are SQVTM and ANQGSEA. CDR3 length equals 14 residues. CDR3 sequence (DNA): TGCAGCGTTGTGCGGGTGGCCCACTCCTACGAGCAGTACTTC. Residues: CSVVRVAHSYEQYF.

This clonotype was observed a handful of times. The rearrangement joins TRBV5-5 to TRBJ2-5; a weak D match, TRBD2 (7 bases). The CDR3 extends over 15 amino acids. Trimming took off 0 bases at V and 5 bases at J, with 14 bases between the two ends. In germline, CDR1 is SGHKS, CDR2 YYEKEE (reference sequence). CDR3 region: CASSLEGGHRETQYF. The DNA of the CDR3 is TGTGCCAGCAGCTTGGAGGGGGGGCACCGCGAGACCCAGTACTTC.

The chain links TRBV28 to TRBJ2-7; 8 bases line up with TRBD1. V lost 8 bases and J lost 3; bases outside the gene matches: 6. The CDR3 length is 13 residues. Germline CDR1 and CDR2: MDHEN and SYDVKM. CDR3: CASGQGAVYEQYF. The CDR3 nucleotides read TGTGCCAGCGGGCAGGGGGCGGTCTACGAGCAGTACTTC.

This clonotype was counted only a few times. V is TRBV11-1 and J is TRBJ2-7; 7 bases are shared with TRBD2. Germline loops: CDR1 SGHAT, CDR2 FQDESV (reference sequence). The CDR3 consists of 17 residues. V shed 1 base, J shed 1 base, and the junction held 10 bases outside the gene matches. The CDR3 bases are TGTGCCAGCAGCTTAGTTTTGGCTAGCGGCCTTTCCTACGAGCAGTACTTC. It codes for CASSLVLASGLSYEQYF.

The V and J genes are TRBV2 and TRBJ2-2; D is possibly TRBD1 or TRBD2 (5 bases each). The germline V gene has CDR1 SNHLY and CDR2 FYNNEI. V gave up 4 bases and J gave up 2 bases, with 11 bases separating them. The CDR3 consists of 15 residues. The CDR3 DNA reads TGTGCCAGCAGTGCCCGGGACGTCAACACCGGGGAGCTGTTTTTT. Protein product: CASSARDVNTGELFF.

The chain recombines TRBV15 with TRBJ1-6; no definite D call. The CDR3 is 14 amino acids. From germline, CDR1 is LNHNV and CDR2 YYDKDF (reference sequence). Trimming removed 1 base at V and 4 bases at J, with 5 bases between. CDR3: CATSRGGYNSPLHF. CDR3 DNA sequence: TGTGCCACCAGCAGAGGAGGGTATAATTCACCCCTCCACTTT.

This clonotype was seen a few times. The gene calls are TRBV6-1 and TRBJ1-5; no reliable D call. With 6 bases removed from V and 2 bases from J, the gap between germline ends came to 11 bases. Germline CDR1 reads MNHNS; CDR2 reads SASEGT. CDR3 length: 14 amino acids. The CDR3 is CASREDGRNQPQHF. CDR3 coding DNA: TGTGCCAGCAGGGAGGATGGTCGCAATCAGCCCCAGCATTTT.

Worth noting for this clonotype: Germline is not matched at one junction end, which may reflect a read error. The chain joins TRBV20-1 to TRBJ2-6; D not resolved. Germline V lookup: CDR1 DFQATT, CDR2 SNEGSKA (reference sequence). The CDR3 runs to 16 residues. CDR3 amino acids: CSAGDFGSSGANVLTF. CDR3 nucleotides: TGCAGTGCTGGAGATTTTGGCTCATCTGGGGCCAACGTCCTGACTTTC.

The rearrangement links TRBV29-1 to TRBJ1-3; a weak D match, TRBD1 (6 bases). The ends were cut back, 5 bases at V and 4 bases at J, with 15 bases in the middle. This CDR3 region has 14 residues. Germline assignment: CDR1 SQVTM and CDR2 ANQGSEA. The CDR3 loop is CSVIRQELGNTIYF. The CDR3 region has the DNA TGCAGCGTTATTCGACAGGAACTAGGAAACACCATATATTTT.

V and J are TRBV13 and TRBJ2-1; D perhaps matches TRBD1 (5 bases). There are 15 residues in the CDR3. The germline V gene has CDR1 PRHDT and CDR2 FYEKMQ (reference sequence). Trimming left V 7 bases short and J 4 bases short, with 17 bases between. CDR3 in DNA: TGTGCCAGCACGGACGCCTCAGGGTCATACAATGAGCAGTTCTTC. This gives the protein CASTDASGSYNEQFF.

The J gene is TRBJ2-7, the V gene TRBV11-1; D is ambiguous. Germline V CDR1 and CDR2: SGHAT, FQDESV (reference sequence). V shed 1 base and J shed 3 bases, with 4 bases lying between them. There are 12 residues in the CDR3. Written as DNA, the CDR3 is TGTGCCAGCAGCTTAGTGGGCTACGAGCAGTACTTC. As protein: CASSLVGYEQYF.